This TCR beta chain derives from a study of T cell repertoires in cytomegalovirus infection. Study at large: CMV epitopes used comprised recently identified HLA-C-restricted ones and well-studied HLA-B-restricted ones. Public TCR beta signatures marked donors with CMV infection and the matching HLA.

This clonotype occurred many times. No antigen is known for it. TCRdb redid the calling of the reads with MiXCR, one entry per CDR3 protein. Of a few hundred thousand distinct CDR3 sequences in the sample, roughly a third were seen once. CDR3 length equals 15 residues. V trimming: 5 bases; J trimming: 5 bases; junction bases outside the gene matches: 10. From germline, CDR1 is SGHTA and CDR2 FQGNSA. The chain links TRBV7-2 to TRBJ2-5; 8 bases align to TRBD1. This TCR derives from a human donor in good health (CMV status not recorded). Some clones in this sample may be carry-over from other donors' samples. The sequencing here drew on cultured PBMCs, taken from culture after CMV antigen stimulation. CDR3 nucleotides: TGTGCCAGCAGCACCCGGGACAGGTGGGGGGAGACCCAGTACTTC. Protein: CASSTRDRWGETQYF. The whole variable domain, filled in from reference TRBV7-2 and TRBJ2-5, reads GAGVSQSPSNKVTEKGKDVELRCDPISGHTALYWYRQSLGQGLEFLIYFQGNSAPDKSGLPSDRFSAERTGGSVSTLTIQRTQQEDSAVYLCASSTRDRWGETQYFGPGTRLLVL.